Sequencing of this T cell receptor beta chain was carried out in a study of control samples from healthy donors and cancer patients. V lost 11 bases, J lost 2 bases, and 13 bases stayed unmatched. The CDR3 has 15 residues. From germline, CDR1 is LGHDT and CDR2 YNNKEL (reference sequence). Sequencing was performed with immunoSEQ multiplex PCR; in TCRdb, only in-frame clones are kept and a portion is missing. The sample has 85,000 to 100,000 clones, 82% seen once. The sequence came from a man aged 55 to 69 in good health. This rearrangement joins TRBV3-1 (or the pseudogene TRBV3-2) to TRBJ1-1, with 8 nucleotides matching TRBD1. The sequenced sample was blood. CDR3 loop: CAVGPNRGINTEAFF. The CDR3 DNA follows: TGTGCCGTAGGCCCCAACAGGGGGATTAACACTGAAGCTTTCTTT.